Below, 7 T cell receptor beta chains from the same sample are listed, as sequenced in a study of graft-versus-host responses after intestinal transplantation. Repertoires were generated with immunoSEQ multiplex PCR, while TCRdb's copy carries only in-frame clones and drops some. The profile shows about 39,000 clones, roughly 93% of them singletons. Sequenced here: PBMCs, sampled 700 to 850 days after intestinal transplantation. The receptors stem from a human patient who received an intestinal transplant, so some T cells may come from the graft donor.

This clone appeared a single time. The chain recombines TRBV11-3 with TRBJ2-1; D is undetermined. The germline V and J ends were trimmed by 1 base and 6 bases, with 13 bases remaining between them. The CDR3 loop spans 15 amino acids. Germline assignment: CDR1 SGHNT and CDR2 YENEEA. In DNA, the CDR3 is TGTGCCAGCAGCTTAGCTTACGGGCAAACCAATGAGCAGTTCTTC. Its translation is CASSLAYGQTNEQFF.

The chain combines TRBV4-1 with TRBJ2-3; possibly TRBD2 for D (6 bases). Deletions cut 4 bases from V and 5 bases from J, with 22 bases between. In germline, CDR1 is MGHRA, CDR2 YSYEKL. The CDR3 consists of 17 residues. The CDR3 loop reads CASSPGFLASLGDTQYF. The DNA of the CDR3 is TGCGCCAGCAGCCCGGGATTTCTAGCGTCCCTGGGAGATACGCAGTATTTT.

The rearrangement joins TRBV10-2 to TRBJ2-7, with a tentative D call TRBD2 (6 bases). There are 12 residues in the CDR3. Trimming shortened V by 9 bases and J by 3 bases, and 12 bases separated the two germline ends. The V gene's germline CDR1 is WSHSY and CDR2 SAAADI. CDR3 nucleotide sequence: TGCGCCAGGGGGGACTGGAACTACGAGCAGTACTTC. Encoded protein: CARGDWNYEQYF.

This chain links TRBV4-1 with TRBJ2-5; no clear D gene. The CDR3 sequence is 17 residues long. The V and J ends lost 3 bases and 0 bases respectively, with 17 bases between them. Germline CDR1 MGHRA, CDR2 YSYEKL. This CDR3 is CASSHLPWKRHQETQYF. The CDR3 DNA sequence: TGCGCCAGCAGCCACCTACCTTGGAAACGCCACCAAGAGACCCAGTACTTC.

V and J are TRBV19 and TRBJ1-2, with TRBD1 matching 12 bases. The CDR3 loop spans 16 amino acids. Per the germline V gene, CDR1 is LNHDA and CDR2 is SQIVND (reference sequence). V lost 5 bases to trimming and J lost 4 bases; unmatched junction nucleotides: 8. CDR3 protein: CASSRRDRGLGYGYTF. The CDR3 bases are TGTGCCAGTAGTCGACGGGACAGGGGGCTAGGCTATGGCTACACCTTC.

The chain joins TRBV6-5 to TRBJ2-7; 7 bases map to TRBD1. This CDR3 has 12 residues. Germline CDR1 MNHEY, CDR2 SVGAGI. With 8 bases clipped from V and 6 bases from J, the junction kept 7 bases outside the gene matches. Here the CDR3 reads CASLDRVREQYF. The CDR3 coding sequence is TGTGCCAGCCTTGACAGGGTTCGCGAGCAGTACTTC.

The genes are TRBV10-2 and TRBJ2-5; TRBD2 matches at 9 bases. Looked up from germline, CDR1 is WSHSY and CDR2 is SAAADI. This CDR3 spans 20 amino acids. Germline trimming cut 0 bases from V and 4 bases from J; bases unmatched to any gene: 18. The CDR3 loop is CASSESMFQREDRLGETQYF. Here the CDR3 DNA reads TGCGCCAGCAGTGAGTCGATGTTCCAGCGGGAGGATAGATTAGGAGAGACCCAGTACTTC.